This TCR beta chain is drawn from a study of tumor-infiltrating lymphocytes in localized non-small cell lung cancer. Study summary: Some samples were collected after neoadjuvant chemotherapy; smokers, never-smokers and several histologies were included.

Some clones are missing from TCRdb's copy, which holds only in-frame ones; the method was immunoSEQ multiplex PCR. Of 13,000 or so clones in the sample, 70% to 75% were seen once. Notes on the study in general: TCR sequencing covered a subset of patients with enough tissue. Different pieces of the same tissue went to different assays, confounding technical variation with intratumor heterogeneity.

The CDR3 is 13 amino acids. Germline V gives CDR1 LNHDA, CDR2 SQIVND (reference sequence). The ends lost 3 bases at V and 5 bases at J; junction bases unmatched: 0. Worth noting for this clone: Its antigen is as yet unknown.

This rearrangement joins TRBV19 to TRBJ1-2; TRBD1 matches at 10 bases. The TCR originated in a human donor with non-small cell lung cancer. Sample: uninvolved lung tissue not adjacent to the tumor. CDR3 protein: CASSMDRGYGYTF. CDR3 nucleotide sequence: TGTGCCAGTAGTATGGACAGGGGGTATGGCTACACCTTC. The full variable domain, rest sourced from reference TRBV19 and TRBJ1-2, is DGGITQSPKYLFRKEGQNVTLSCEQNLNHDAMYWYRQDPGQGLRLIYYSQIVNDFQKGDIAEGYSVSREKKESFPLTVTSAQKNPTAFYLCASSMDRGYGYTFGSGTRLTVV.